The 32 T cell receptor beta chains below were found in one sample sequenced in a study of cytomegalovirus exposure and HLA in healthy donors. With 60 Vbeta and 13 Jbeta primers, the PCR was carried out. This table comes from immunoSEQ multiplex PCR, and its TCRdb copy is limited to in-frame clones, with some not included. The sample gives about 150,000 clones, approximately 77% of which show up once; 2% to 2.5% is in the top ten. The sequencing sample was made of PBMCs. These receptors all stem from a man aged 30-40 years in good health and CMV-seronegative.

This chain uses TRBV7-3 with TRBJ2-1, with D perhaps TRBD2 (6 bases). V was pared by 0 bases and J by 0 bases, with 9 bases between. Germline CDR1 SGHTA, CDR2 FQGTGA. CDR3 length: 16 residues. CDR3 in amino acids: CASSLTGSGSYNEQFF. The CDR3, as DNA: TGTGCCAGCAGCTTAACCGGGAGTGGCTCCTACAATGAGCAGTTCTTC.

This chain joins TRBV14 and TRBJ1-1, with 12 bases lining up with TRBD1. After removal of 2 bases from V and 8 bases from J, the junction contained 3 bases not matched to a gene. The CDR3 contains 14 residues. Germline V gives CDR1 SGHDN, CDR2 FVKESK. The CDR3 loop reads CASSQRDRGHEAFF. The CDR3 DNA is TGTGCCAGCAGCCAAAGGGACAGGGGGCACGAAGCTTTCTTT.

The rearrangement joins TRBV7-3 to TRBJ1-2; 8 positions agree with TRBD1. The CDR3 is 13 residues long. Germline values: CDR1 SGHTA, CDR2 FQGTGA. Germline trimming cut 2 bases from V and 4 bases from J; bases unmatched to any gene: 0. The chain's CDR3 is CASSLGQGYGYTF. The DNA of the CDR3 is TGTGCCAGCAGCTTAGGACAGGGCTATGGCTACACCTTC.

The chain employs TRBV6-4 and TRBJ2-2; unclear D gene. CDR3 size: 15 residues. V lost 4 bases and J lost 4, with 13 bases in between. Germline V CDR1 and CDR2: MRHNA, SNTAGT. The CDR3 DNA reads TGTGCCAGCAGTGCCCAGGCTTCAGGCACCGGGGAGCTGTTTTTT. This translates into CASSAQASGTGELFF.

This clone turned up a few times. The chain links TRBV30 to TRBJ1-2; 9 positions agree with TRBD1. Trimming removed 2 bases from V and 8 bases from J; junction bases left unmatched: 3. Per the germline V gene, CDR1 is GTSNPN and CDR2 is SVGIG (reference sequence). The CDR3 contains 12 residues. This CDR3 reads CAWSSDRGGYTF. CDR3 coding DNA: TGTGCCTGGAGTTCGGACAGGGGCGGCTACACCTTC.

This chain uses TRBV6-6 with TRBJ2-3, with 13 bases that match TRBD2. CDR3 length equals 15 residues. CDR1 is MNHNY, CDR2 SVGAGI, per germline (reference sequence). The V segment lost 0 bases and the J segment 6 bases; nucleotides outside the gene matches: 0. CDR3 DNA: TGTGCCAGCAGTTACTCGACTAGCGGGAGGGATACGCAGTATTTT. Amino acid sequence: CASSYSTSGRDTQYF.

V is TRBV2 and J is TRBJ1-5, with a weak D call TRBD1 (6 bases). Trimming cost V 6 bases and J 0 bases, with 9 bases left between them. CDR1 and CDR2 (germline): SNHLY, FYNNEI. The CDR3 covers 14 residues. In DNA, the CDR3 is TGTGCCAGCAGCAGGGGAATTAGCAATCAGCCCCAGCATTTT. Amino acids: CASSRGISNQPQHF.

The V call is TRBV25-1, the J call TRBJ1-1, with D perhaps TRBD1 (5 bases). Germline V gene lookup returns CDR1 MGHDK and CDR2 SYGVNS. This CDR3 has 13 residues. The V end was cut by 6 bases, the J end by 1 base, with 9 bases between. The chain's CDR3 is CASRGLGNTEAFF. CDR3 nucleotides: TGTGCCAGCAGGGGACTGGGGAACACTGAAGCTTTCTTT.

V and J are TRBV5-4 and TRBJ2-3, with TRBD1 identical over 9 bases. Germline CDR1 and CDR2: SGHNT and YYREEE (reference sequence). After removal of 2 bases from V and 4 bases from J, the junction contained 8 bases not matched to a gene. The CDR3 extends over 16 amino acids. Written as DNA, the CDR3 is TGTGCCAGCAGCTTCGGGGACAGGGTGGAATCAGATACGCAGTATTTT. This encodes CASSFGDRVESDTQYF.

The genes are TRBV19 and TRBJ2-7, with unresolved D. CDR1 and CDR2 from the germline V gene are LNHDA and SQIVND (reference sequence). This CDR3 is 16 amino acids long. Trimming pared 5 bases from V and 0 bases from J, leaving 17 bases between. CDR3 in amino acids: CASSRTAGSDSYEQYF. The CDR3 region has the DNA TGTGCCAGTAGTCGTACCGCAGGATCCGACTCCTACGAGCAGTACTTC.

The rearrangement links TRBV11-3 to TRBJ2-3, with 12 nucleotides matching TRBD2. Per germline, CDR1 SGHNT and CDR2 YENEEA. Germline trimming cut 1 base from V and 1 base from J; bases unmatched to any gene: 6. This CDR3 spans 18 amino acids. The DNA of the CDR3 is TGTGCCAGCAGCTTAGGAGAGACTAGCGGGAGCGGCACAGATACGCAGTATTTT. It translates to CASSLGETSGSGTDTQYF. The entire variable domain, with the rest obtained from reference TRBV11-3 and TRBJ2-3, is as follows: EAGVVQSPRYKIIEKKQPVAFWCNPISGHNTLYWYLQNLGQGPELLIRYENEEAVDDSQLPKDRFSAERLKGVDSTLKIQPAELGDSAVYLCASSLGETSGSGTDTQYFGPGTRLTVL.

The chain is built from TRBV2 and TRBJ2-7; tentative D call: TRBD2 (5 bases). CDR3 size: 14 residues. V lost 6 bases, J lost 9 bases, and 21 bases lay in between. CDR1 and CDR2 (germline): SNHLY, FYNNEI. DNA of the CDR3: TGTGCCAGCAGGAGAATGACACCTCCCGCGGGGCAGTACTTC. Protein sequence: CASRRMTPPAGQYF.

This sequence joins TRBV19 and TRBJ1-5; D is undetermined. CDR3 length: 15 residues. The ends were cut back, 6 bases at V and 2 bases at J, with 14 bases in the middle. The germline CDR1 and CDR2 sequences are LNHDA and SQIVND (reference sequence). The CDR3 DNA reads TGTGCCAGTAGACCTATCGGGGAGGGCAATCAGCCCCAGCATTTT. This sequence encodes CASRPIGEGNQPQHF. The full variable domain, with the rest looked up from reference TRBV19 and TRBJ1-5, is DGGITQSPKYLFRKEGQNVTLSCEQNLNHDAMYWYRQDPGQGLRLIYYSQIVNDFQKGDIAEGYSVSREKKESFPLTVTSAQKNPTAFYLCASRPIGEGNQPQHFGDGTRLSIL.

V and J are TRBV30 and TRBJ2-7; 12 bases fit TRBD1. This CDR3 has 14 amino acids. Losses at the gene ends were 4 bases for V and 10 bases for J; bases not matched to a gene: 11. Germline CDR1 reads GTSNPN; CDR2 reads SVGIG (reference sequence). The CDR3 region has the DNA TGTGCCTGGACCGACCCGGGGACAGGGGGCGCTCAGTACTTC. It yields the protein CAWTDPGTGGAQYF. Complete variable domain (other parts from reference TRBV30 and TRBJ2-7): SQTIHQWPATLVQPVGSPLSLECTVEGTSNPNLYWYRQAAGRGLQLLFYSVGIGQISSEVPQNLSASRPQDRQFILSSKKLLLSDSGFYLCAWTDPGTGGAQYFGPGTRLTVT.

The CDR3 sequence is CASSIGSVHEQYF. For the CDR3, the DNA is TGTGCCAGTAGTATAGGTTCAGTCCACGAGCAGTACTTC. This chain uses TRBV19 with TRBJ2-7; D unclear. V lost 1 base and J lost 5, with 9 bases in between. CDR1 is LNHDA and CDR2 is SQIVND in the germline V gene (reference sequence). The CDR3 covers 13 residues.

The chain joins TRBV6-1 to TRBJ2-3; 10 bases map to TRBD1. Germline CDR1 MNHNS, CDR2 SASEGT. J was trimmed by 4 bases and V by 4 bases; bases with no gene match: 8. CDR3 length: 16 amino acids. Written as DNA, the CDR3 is TGTGCCAGCAGTGCAGGACAGGGGGGGTCTTCAGATACGCAGTATTTT. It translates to CASSAGQGGSSDTQYF.

For the CDR3, the DNA is TGTGCCAGCAGTTCGCTCCGGGAGTCTGAAGCTTTCTTT. Translated, it gives CASSSLRESEAFF. This chain connects TRBV6-6 to TRBJ1-1, with D unresolved. V was clipped by 4 bases and J by 6 bases, with 12 bases between them. The CDR3 is 13 amino acids. CDR1 is MNHNY, CDR2 SVGAGI, per germline (reference sequence).

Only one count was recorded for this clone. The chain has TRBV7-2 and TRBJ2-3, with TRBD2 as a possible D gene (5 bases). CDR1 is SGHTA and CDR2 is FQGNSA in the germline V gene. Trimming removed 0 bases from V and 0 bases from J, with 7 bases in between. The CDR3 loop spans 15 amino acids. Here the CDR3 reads CASSLAGDSTDTQYF. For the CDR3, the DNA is TGTGCCAGCAGCTTAGCCGGGGATAGCACAGATACGCAGTATTTT.

In DNA, the CDR3 is TGTGCCAGCAGTGAAGGGACAGGGTGGGATAATTCACCCCTCCACTTT. Encoded protein: CASSEGTGWDNSPLHF. This chain joins TRBV6-1 and TRBJ1-6; TRBD1 agrees at 8 bases. V gave up 1 base and J gave up 5 bases; unmatched junction bases: 4. The CDR3 runs 16 residues. The germline CDR1 and CDR2 sequences are MNHNS and SASEGT.

CDR3 sequence (DNA): TGTGCCAGCAGGGAGCCCCCGTTGGACGAGCAGTACTTC. Its protein is CASREPPLDEQYF. V is TRBV6-1 and J is TRBJ2-7; D remains unclear. The CDR3 is 13 residues long. The V gene lost 6 bases and the J gene lost 5 bases, with 14 bases spanning the gap. Germline V gene sequence: CDR1 MNHNS, CDR2 SASEGT.

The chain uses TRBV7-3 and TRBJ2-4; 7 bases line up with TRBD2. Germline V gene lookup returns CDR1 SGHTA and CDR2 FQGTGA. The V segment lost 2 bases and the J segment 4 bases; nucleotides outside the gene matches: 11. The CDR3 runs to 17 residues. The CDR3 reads CASSLVGTREPKNIQYF. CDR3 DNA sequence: TGTGCCAGCAGCTTAGTCGGGACGCGGGAGCCGAAAAACATTCAGTACTTC.

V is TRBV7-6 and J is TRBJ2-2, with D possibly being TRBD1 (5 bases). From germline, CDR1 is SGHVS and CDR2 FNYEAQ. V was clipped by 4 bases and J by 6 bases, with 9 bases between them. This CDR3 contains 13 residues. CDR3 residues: CASSSGLAGELFF. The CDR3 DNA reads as TGTGCCAGCAGCTCAGGGTTGGCCGGGGAGCTGTTTTTT. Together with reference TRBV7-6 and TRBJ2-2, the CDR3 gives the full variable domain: GAGVSQSPRYKVTKRGQDVALRCDPISGHVSLYWYRQALGQGPEFLTYFNYEAQQDKSGLPNDRFSAERPEGSISTLTIQRTEQRDSAMYRCASSSGLAGELFFGEGSRLTVL.

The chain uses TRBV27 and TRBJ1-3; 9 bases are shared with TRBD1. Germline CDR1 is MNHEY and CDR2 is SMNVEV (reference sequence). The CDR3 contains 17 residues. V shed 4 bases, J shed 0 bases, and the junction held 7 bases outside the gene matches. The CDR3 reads CASSSLGQGSSGNTIYF. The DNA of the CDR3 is TGTGCCAGCAGTTCTCTAGGACAGGGGAGCTCTGGAAACACCATATATTTT.

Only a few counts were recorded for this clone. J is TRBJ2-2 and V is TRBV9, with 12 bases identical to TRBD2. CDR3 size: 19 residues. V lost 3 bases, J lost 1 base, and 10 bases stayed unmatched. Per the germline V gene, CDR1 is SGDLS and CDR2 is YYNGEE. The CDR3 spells CASSASLTSGSMNTGELFF. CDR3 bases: TGTGCCAGCAGCGCCAGTCTGACTAGCGGGAGCATGAACACCGGGGAGCTGTTTTTT.

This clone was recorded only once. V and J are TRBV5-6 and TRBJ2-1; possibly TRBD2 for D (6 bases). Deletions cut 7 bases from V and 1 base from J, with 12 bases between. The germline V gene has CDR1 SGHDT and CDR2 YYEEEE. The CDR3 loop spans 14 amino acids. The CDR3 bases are TGTGCCAGCGTTGAGCGGGTGTCCTACAATGAGCAGTTCTTC. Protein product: CASVERVSYNEQFF. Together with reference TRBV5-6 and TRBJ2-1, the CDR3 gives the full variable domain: DAGVTQSPTHLIKTRGQQVTLRCSPKSGHDTVSWYQQALGQGPQFIFQYYEEEERQRGNFPDRFSGHQFPNYSSELNVNALLLGDSALYLCASVERVSYNEQFFGPGTRLTVL.

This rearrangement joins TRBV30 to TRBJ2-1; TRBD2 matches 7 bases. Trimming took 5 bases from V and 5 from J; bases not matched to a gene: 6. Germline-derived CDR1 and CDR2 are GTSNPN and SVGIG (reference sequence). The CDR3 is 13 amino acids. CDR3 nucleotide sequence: TGTGCCTGGGGTACTAGCGACCACAATGAGCAGTTCTTC. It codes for CAWGTSDHNEQFF.

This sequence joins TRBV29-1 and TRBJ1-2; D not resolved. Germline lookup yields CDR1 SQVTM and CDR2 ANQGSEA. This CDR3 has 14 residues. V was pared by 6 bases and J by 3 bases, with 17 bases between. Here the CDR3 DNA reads TGCAGCGTGGCCTCCGGGCAGCGGGACTATGGCTACACCTTC. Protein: CSVASGQRDYGYTF. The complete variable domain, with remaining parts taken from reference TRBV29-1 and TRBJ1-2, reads SAVISQKPSRDICQRGTSLTIQCQVDSQVTMMFWYRQQPGQSLTLIATANQGSEATYESGFVIDKFPISRPNLTFSTLTVSNMSPEDSSIYLCSVASGQRDYGYTFGSGTRLTVV.

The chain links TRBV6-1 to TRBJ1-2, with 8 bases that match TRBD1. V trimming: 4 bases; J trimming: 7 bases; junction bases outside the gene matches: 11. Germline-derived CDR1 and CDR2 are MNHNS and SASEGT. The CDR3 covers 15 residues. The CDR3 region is CASSASQGVLVGYTF. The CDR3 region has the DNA TGTGCCAGCAGTGCGTCACAGGGGGTTTTAGTTGGCTACACCTTC.

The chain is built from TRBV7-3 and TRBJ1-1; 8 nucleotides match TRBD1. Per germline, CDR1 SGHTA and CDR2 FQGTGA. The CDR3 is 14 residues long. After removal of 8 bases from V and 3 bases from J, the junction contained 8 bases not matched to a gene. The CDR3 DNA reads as TGTGCCAGCGCTAAACAGGGGGGTGACACTGAAGCTTTCTTT. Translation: CASAKQGGDTEAFF.

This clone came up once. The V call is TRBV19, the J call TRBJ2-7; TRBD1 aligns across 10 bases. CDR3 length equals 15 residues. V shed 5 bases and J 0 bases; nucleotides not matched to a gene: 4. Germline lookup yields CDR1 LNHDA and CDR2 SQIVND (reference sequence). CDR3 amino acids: CASSWGDRGSYEQYF. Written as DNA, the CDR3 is TGTGCCAGTAGTTGGGGGGACAGGGGCTCCTACGAGCAGTACTTC.

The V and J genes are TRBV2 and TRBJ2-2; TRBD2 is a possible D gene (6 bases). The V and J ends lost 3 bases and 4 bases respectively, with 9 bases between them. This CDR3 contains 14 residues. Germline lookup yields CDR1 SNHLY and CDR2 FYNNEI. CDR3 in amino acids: CASSDPGATGELFF. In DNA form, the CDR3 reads TGTGCCAGCAGTGACCCGGGAGCCACCGGGGAGCTGTTTTTT.

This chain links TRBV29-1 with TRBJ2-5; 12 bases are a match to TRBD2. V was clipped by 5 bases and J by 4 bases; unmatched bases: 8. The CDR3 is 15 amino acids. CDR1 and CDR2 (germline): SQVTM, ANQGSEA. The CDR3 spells CSVMVTSGSGETQYF. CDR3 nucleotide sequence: TGCAGCGTTATGGTGACTAGCGGGAGTGGAGAGACCCAGTACTTC.